Listed below are T cell receptor beta chains from one sample, sequenced in a study of Ad26.COV2.S vaccination and SARS-CoV-2 variants. Sequencing used immunoSEQ multiplex PCR; TCRdb keeps in-frame clones, though not all of them. The sample shows about 400,000 clones, approximately 90% of them seen only once. The material sequenced was peripheral blood, taken in a trial of Ad26.COV2.S vaccine versus placebo. The receptor source for this set is a person aged 18 to 59 who received the Ad26.COV2.S COVID-19 vaccine or a placebo. Each CDR3 is given with its conserved first and last residue. Each record gives: clone size, V gene, D gene, J gene, CDR3 DNA, CDR3 protein. The D gene is left open where the match is weak. Rows may omit the clone size; those that give it use once, few, many or a size class.

-,TRBV3-1/TRBV3-2,-,TRBJ1-2,TGTGCCAGCAGCCAGTTCGGTGGCTACACCTTC,CASSQFGGYTF
-,TRBV6-2/TRBV6-3,-,TRBJ1-5,TGTGCCAGCAGCGAGGACAGCCGCAATCAGCCCCAGCATTTT,CASSEDSRNQPQHF
many,TRBV27,TRBD1,TRBJ1-2,TGTGCCAGCAGTTTAGGGACAGGGGGCTATGGCTACACCTTC,CASSLGTGGYGYTF
-,TRBV18,-,TRBJ2-2,TGTGCCAGCTCACCAATTACAGACCCCGGTCTAGGCGGGGAGCTGTTTTTT,CASSPITDPGLGGELFF
-,TRBV9,-,TRBJ1-5,TGTGCCAGCAGCGTAGCGGACACTAATCAGCCCCAGCATTTT,CASSVADTNQPQHF
once,TRBV5-1,-,TRBJ2-2,TGCGCCAGCAGCTTGGGCAACACCGGGGAGCTGTTTTTT,CASSLGNTGELFF
few,TRBV6-5,-,TRBJ2-7,TGTGCCAGCAAACTCCCGAATCACAACGAGCAGTACTTC,CASKLPNHNEQYF
-,TRBV11-2,-,TRBJ2-5,TGTGCCAGCAGCTGGGCCCCCCAAGAGACCCAGTACTTC,CASSWAPQETQYF
-,TRBV7-2,-,TRBJ1-5,TGTGCCAGCAGCTCACAGGGAGGAAATCAGCCCCAGCATTTT,CASSSQGGNQPQHF
-,TRBV4-2,-,TRBJ2-7,TGTGCCAGCAGCCAAGGGCGGGCGGGCTCCTACGAGCAGTACTTC,CASSQGRAGSYEQYF
-,TRBV29-1,-,TRBJ2-1,TGCAGCGTTGAGCGGGTTTTCCCCACATATGAGCAGTTCTTC,CSVERVFPTYEQFF
-,TRBV7-8,-,TRBJ1-1,TGTGCCAGCAGCTGGGGGGGGGCCACTGAAGCTTTCTTT,CASSWGGATEAFF
-,TRBV11-3,-,TRBJ2-3,TGTGCCAGCAGCTTAGATGGAGAGGATACGCAGTATTTT,CASSLDGEDTQYF
-,TRBV5-1,TRBD2,TRBJ2-5,TGCGCCAGCAGCTTGAGGGAGGGGAGAGAGACCCAGTACTTC,CASSLREGRETQYF
-,TRBV6-2/TRBV6-3,TRBD2,TRBJ2-1,TGTGCCAGCAGTTACCGACTAGCGGGGGGGCCCGAGGAGCAGTTCTTC,CASSYRLAGGPEEQFF
-,TRBV28,-,TRBJ2-5,TGTGCCAGCAACCCCCAGGGCCGCGGGCAAGAGACCCAGTACTTC,CASNPQGRGQETQYF
-,TRBV28,TRBD2,TRBJ2-5,TGTGCCAGCAGTTCGAGACTAGCGGGGGGGTACCAAGAGACCCAGTACTTC,CASSSRLAGGYQETQYF
-,TRBV30,-,TRBJ2-5,TGTGCCTGGAGGTTGTTTCCCCCGGAGACCCAGTACTTC,CAWRLFPPETQYF
-,TRBV28,TRBD1,TRBJ2-5,TGTGCCAGCAGTTCAACCGGGACAGGGGGAAAGACCCAGTACTTC,CASSSTGTGGKTQYF
-,TRBV4-2,TRBD1,TRBJ2-2,TGTGCCAGCAGCCAACCCGGACAGGGTGGGACCGGGGAGCTGTTTTTT,CASSQPGQGGTGELFF
-,TRBV5-5,TRBD1,TRBJ1-5,TGTGCCAGCAGCATACGGACAGGGGATCGGCCCCAGCATTTT,CASSIRTGDRPQHF
-,TRBV25-1,-,TRBJ1-1,TGTGCCAGCAGTGCCGATGTTACTGAAGCTTTCTTT,CASSADVTEAFF
-,TRBV10-3,-,TRBJ1-1,TGTGCCACGTCCCAGGGGATAACAGGGCCGACCACTGAAGCTTTCTTT,CATSQGITGPTTEAFF
many,TRBV2,-,TRBJ2-1,TGTGCCAGCAGTGAAGCCAGCCAGGGCCCCTACAATGAGCAGTTCTTC,CASSEASQGPYNEQFF
once,TRBV21-1,-,TRBJ1-2,TGTGCCAGCAGCAAAGTCGGGCAGAGACAGGGGAACTATGGCTACACCTTC,CASSKVGQRQGNYGYTF
-,TRBV24-1,-,TRBJ2-3,TGTGCCACCAGTGATTTGCCCAAGGGGTCGAGCACAGATACGCAGTATTTT,CATSDLPKGSSTDTQYF
-,TRBV27,-,TRBJ2-2,TGTGCCAGCAGTTTGAGGGGCAGGGCGAGTGGGGAGCTGTTTTTT,CASSLRGRASGELFF
-,TRBV29-1,-,TRBJ1-2,TGCAGCGTTGGACACCAGAGCTATGGCTACACCTTC,CSVGHQSYGYTF
-,TRBV19,-,TRBJ1-5,TGTGCCAGTAGTATTGCCGACCGGGGGGTAAATCAGCCCCAGCATTTT,CASSIADRGVNQPQHF
-,TRBV6-6,-,TRBJ2-3,TGTGCCAGCCAAAGGCTAGCCGCAGATACGCAGTATTTT,CASQRLAADTQYF
-,TRBV28,-,TRBJ2-3,TGTGCCAACGGGGACAGCACAGATACGCAGTATTTT,CANGDSTDTQYF
-,TRBV19,-,TRBJ2-2,TGTGCCAGTAGTGTTCAACAGGGTTCTGGTGGGGAGCTGTTTTTT,CASSVQQGSGGELFF
-,TRBV4-1,TRBD1,TRBJ2-7,TGCGCCAGCAGCCAAGTAGCCAGGGGGCCCTACGAGCAGTACTTC,CASSQVARGPYEQYF
-,TRBV7-3,TRBD2,TRBJ2-2,TGTGCCAGCAGCTTACAGGGCGGGGGTAACGCCGGGGAGCTGTTTTTT,CASSLQGGGNAGELFF
-,TRBV4-1,TRBD1,TRBJ1-2,TGCGCCAGCAGCCAAGGGCCCCGACAGGGTCTCTCGTTCTACACCTTC,CASSQGPRQGLSFYTF
-,TRBV30,-,TRBJ1-2,TGTGCCTGGAGTGTCGGCAGTAACTATGGCTACACCTTC,CAWSVGSNYGYTF
-,TRBV27,TRBD1,TRBJ1-1,TGTGCCAGCAGTTTGGACAGGGAGAACGGTGAAGCTTTCTTT,CASSLDRENGEAFF
-,TRBV5-1,-,TRBJ2-5,TGCGCCAGCAGCGCGGTCCTAGCCCAAGAGACCCAGTACTTC,CASSAVLAQETQYF
-,TRBV27,-,TRBJ2-3,TGTGCCAGCAGTCCTCTCGGCTGGGGGAGCACAGATACGCAGTATTTT,CASSPLGWGSTDTQYF
-,TRBV5-4,-,TRBJ1-1,TGTGCCAGCAGCTTGAGCATCAGCCAGAACACTGAAGCTTTCTTT,CASSLSISQNTEAFF
few,TRBV28,-,TRBJ2-7,TGTGCCAGCCCCTCCCGTTACGAGCAGTACTTC,CASPSRYEQYF
-,TRBV6-6,TRBD1,TRBJ2-7,TGTGCCAGCAGTTACCCCGGGACAGGGTCATCCGAGCAGTACTTC,CASSYPGTGSSEQYF
-,TRBV7-9,-,TRBJ2-2,TGTGCCAGCATCCTTAGGAGACGGAACACCGGGGAGCTGTTTTTT,CASILRRRNTGELFF
once,TRBV7-8,-,TRBJ2-7,TGTGCCAGCAGCTTCAGGGTTCGGTACTTC,CASSFRVRYF
-,TRBV6-5,-,TRBJ1-5,TGTGCCAGCAGTCGACTGACAGGTAATCAGCCCCAGCATTTT,CASSRLTGNQPQHF
once,TRBV5-4,-,TRBJ2-5,TGTGCCAGCAGCCCAACAGGCCAAGAGACCCAGTACTTC,CASSPTGQETQYF
-,TRBV29-1,-,TRBJ2-1,TGCAGCGCCCCCGGGAAGCGGGGCCAAGGGGGTGAGCAGTTCTTC,CSAPGKRGQGGEQFF
-,TRBV24-1,-,TRBJ2-3,TGTGCCACCAGTCTAGGCCCAGATACGCAGTATTTT,CATSLGPDTQYF
once,TRBV6-2/TRBV6-3,TRBD1,TRBJ2-3,TGTGCCAGCAGTTGGGACAGGGGTGGCACAGATACGCAGTATTTT,CASSWDRGGTDTQYF
-,TRBV9,-,TRBJ2-6,TGTGCCAGCAGCTCAGATGGGGGGGCGAATGGGGCCAACGTCCTGACTTTC,CASSSDGGANGANVLTF
-,TRBV6-5,-,TRBJ2-5,TGTGCCATCACCGGGGCAGCCGGTACTCAAGAGACCCAGTACTTC,CAITGAAGTQETQYF
-,TRBV7-2,TRBD2,TRBJ2-7,TGTGCCAGCAGCTTAGCTAACCCGGGAGGCTACGAGCAGTACTTC,CASSLANPGGYEQYF
-,TRBV3-1/TRBV3-2,-,TRBJ2-5,TGTGCCAGCAGCCAAGTTAACCAGCCCGAGACCCAGTACTTC,CASSQVNQPETQYF
-,TRBV6-5,-,TRBJ2-7,TGTGCCAGCAGTTACCGGGACGGGACCTACGAGCAGTACTTC,CASSYRDGTYEQYF
-,TRBV19,-,TRBJ1-2,TGTGCCAGTACCAGAGTTGGGGGATCAGCAAACTATGGCTACACCTTC,CASTRVGGSANYGYTF
-,TRBV7-3,TRBD1,TRBJ1-2,TGTGCCAGCAGCCCGGGACAGGGGAATCGGTATGGCTACACCTTC,CASSPGQGNRYGYTF
many,TRBV6-5,-,TRBJ1-6,TGTGCCAGCATCGGAGGCGCGGCAGAAAATTCACCCCTCCACTTT,CASIGGAAENSPLHF
-,TRBV12-2,-,TRBJ2-1,TGTGCAAGTCGCTTAGGGGGAACAGGAGTTAAGCAGGAGCAGTTCTTC,CASRLGGTGVKQEQFF
-,TRBV6-2/TRBV6-3,-,TRBJ2-1,TGTGCCAGCAGTCCCCGGGTTAGCGGTAACAATGAGCAGTTCTTC,CASSPRVSGNNEQFF
-,TRBV4-3,-,TRBJ2-2,TGCGCCAGCAGCCAAGGAGTCAGCACCGGGGAGCTGTTTTTT,CASSQGVSTGELFF